This T cell receptor beta chain was sequenced during a study of T cells in Graves' hyperthyroidism and ophthalmopathy. Amplification of TCR beta CDR3 regions used RNA as the template. TCR CDR3 underwent first-round RT-PCR with the HTBI primer set. TCRdb re-derived calls from the multiplex PCR reads in MiXCR, one entry per CDR3 protein. The table shows hundreds of thousands of distinct CDR3 sequences, with over 35% occurring only once. Trimming removed 5 bases at V and 0 bases at J, with 12 bases between. The CDR3 sequence is 15 residues long. Germline CDR1 reads SGHRS; CDR2 reads YFSETQ. The chain carries TRBV5-1 and TRBJ1-3, with D unresolved. This receptor was taken from a man in his late teens or twenties with Graves' hyperthyroidism. The sequencing sample was made of blood. The CDR3 protein is CASSSGSVSGNTIYF. The CDR3 bases are TGCGCCAGCAGTAGCGGATCCGTCTCTGGAAACACCATATATTTT.